This T cell receptor beta chain was identified during a study of T cells after yellow fever vaccination. Study at large: Libraries from low-cell-number fractions were prepared with the SMART-Seq v4 Ultra Low Input RNA kit. General study findings and limits: Post-booster samples contained most primary-vaccination clones (nearly 98% CD4, approximately 88% CD8).

V shed 5 bases, J shed 1 base, and the junction held 6 bases outside the gene matches. The germline gives CDR1 SGHTA, CDR2 FQGNSA. The CDR3 has 17 residues. A 5'RACE template-switching step, the method used to make TCR cDNA, added a universal primer site and UMIs. In TCRdb, the 5' RACE reads were re-called with MiXCR into one record per CDR3 protein. The data hold 250,000 or so distinct CDR3 sequences, with about 3.9% observed a single time. Regarding this clonotype: Antigen unknown.

The clonotype comes from a man aged 18 to 29 who received the YFV17D yellow fever vaccine. The sample here was PBMCs, taken 15 days after the yellow fever booster vaccination. The chain recombines TRBV7-2 with TRBJ2-6, with 9 bases fitting TRBD1. This chain's CDR3 is CASSPGQGLSGANVLTF. CDR3 coding DNA: TGTGCCAGCAGCCCGGGACAGGGCCTATCTGGGGCCAACGTCCTGACTTTC.